This TCR beta chain comes out of a study of cytomegalovirus exposure and HLA in healthy donors. Findings of the study overall: Sequencing depth roughly uniform across donors was assumed in presence/absence analyses.

The ends were cut back, 0 bases at V and 0 bases at J, with 20 bases in the middle. The CDR3 extends over 19 amino acids. Germline CDR1 SGHDN, CDR2 FVKESK. Remarks on this clone: Its antigen is still unknown.

PCR was performed using 60 Vbeta and 13 Jbeta primers. Using immunoSEQ multiplex PCR, the repertoire was profiled, and TCRdb retains in-frame clones only, with some absent. Among some 150,000 clones listed, roughly 79% were seen once. The sequenced sample consisted of PBMCs. V and J are TRBV14 and TRBJ2-5; D possibly corresponds to TRBD1 (6 bases). The source of this sequence is a woman aged 35 to 49 in good health and CMV-seropositive. CDR3 amino acids: CASSQDFIIPDRDQETQYF. CDR3 nucleotides: TGTGCCAGCAGCCAAGATTTTATAATCCCGGACAGAGACCAAGAGACCCAGTACTTC.